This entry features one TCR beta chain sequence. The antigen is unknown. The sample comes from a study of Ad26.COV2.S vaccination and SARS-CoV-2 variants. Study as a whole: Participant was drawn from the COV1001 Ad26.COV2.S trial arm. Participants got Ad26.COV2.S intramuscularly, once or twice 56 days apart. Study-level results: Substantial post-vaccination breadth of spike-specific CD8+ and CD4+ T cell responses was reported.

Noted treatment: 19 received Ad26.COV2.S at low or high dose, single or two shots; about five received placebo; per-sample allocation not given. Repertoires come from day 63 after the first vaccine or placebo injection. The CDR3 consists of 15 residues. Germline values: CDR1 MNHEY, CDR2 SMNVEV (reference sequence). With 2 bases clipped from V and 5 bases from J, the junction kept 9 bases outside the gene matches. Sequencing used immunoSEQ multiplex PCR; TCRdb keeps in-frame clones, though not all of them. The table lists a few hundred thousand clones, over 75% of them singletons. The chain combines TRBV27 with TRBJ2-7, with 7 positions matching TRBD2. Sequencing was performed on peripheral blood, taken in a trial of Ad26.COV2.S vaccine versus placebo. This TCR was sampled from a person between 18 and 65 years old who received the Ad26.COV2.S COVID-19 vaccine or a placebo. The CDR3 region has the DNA TGTGCCAGCAGTTTAGCCCCGGGAGGACGGCACGAGCAGTACTTC. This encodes CASSLAPGGRHEQYF.